This T cell receptor (beta chain) was identified in a study of blood T cell repertoires in COVID-19 (TCRdb year 2020). Looking at the study overall: Samples from collaborators originated in the United States, Italy and Spain and spanned both the acute and convalescent phases of COVID-19. The material from the prospective study consisted of cDNA or gDNA derived from T cells, B-cell-depleted T cells, or PBMCs. The repertoires were released in a freely available public database intended as a resource for research on the immune response to SARS-CoV-2. A de-identified subject ID, COVID-19 status, age in years and sex were almost always included in the sample metadata. Where HLA class I and class II types were available, the types were taken from metadata supplied by the sample provider, not from assay-based typing. Deeply sampled blood TCRbeta repertoires from subjects exposed to, actively infected with, or recovered from COVID-19 were included in the dataset. The samples were drawn from two sources: the first 160 participants of the ongoing ImmuneRACE study, and over 950 subjects contributed by 6 global collaborators.

In regard to this clone: What antigen it recognizes has not been identified. No much larger clone is present one base from it, and per-base qualities are unavailable.

From the cysteine through the phenylalanine, the CDR3 covers 15 amino acids. Left in the record is the CDR3 DNA by itself, 45 bases read in frame from the first base. V drops 3 bases and J drops 8 bases, leaving 19 bases in between. The germline V gene (reference sequence) provides CDR1 MNHEY and CDR2 SMNVEV. Collaborating institutions collected whole blood in K2EDTA tubes following their own protocols. For TCRbeta analysis, collaborators shipped samples in one of three forms: frozen whole blood, isolated PBMCs, or DNA extracted from either of those sample types. The research as a whole found: Clinical and demographic metadata were provided uncurated, with the amount varying by source and participant.

TCRbeta CDR3 regions were amplified from genomic DNA using the immunoSEQ Assay, a bias-controlled multiplex PCR. Per the authors' processing: Nucleated cell counts per sample were estimated from amplification of reference gene primers within the assay. To quantify the absolute abundance of each unique TCRbeta CDR3 rearrangement, sequence reads were collapsed and filtered. Productive Simpson clonality was computed per sample as the square root of Simpson's diversity index over productive rearrangements. Here the immuneACCESS table is served through TCRdb, limited to in-frame sequences with V and J called. Missing clones are a known gap in these copies; in checked studies unresolved V genes cover under half, and the rest lacks a known reason. The V and J calls and clone size are taken from that table; D and trimming were inferred from the DNA. The sample has about 190,000 clones on record, around 84% of them singletons. In total, the top ten clones hold approximately 19% of the sample.

The origin of this receptor is a human donor in a cohort sampled during active COVID-19. Source material: peripheral blood. The rearrangement joined TRBV27 to TRBJ1-2; a tentative D call is TRBD1 (5 bases match). This receptor carries the CDR3 CASSFLQGGRGGYTF. The DNA sequence reads TGTGCCAGCAGTTTTCTTCAGGGTGGAAGGGGCGGCTACACCTTC.